The sequence of this T cell receptor beta chain was determined in a study of early T cells in non-severe SARS-CoV-2 infection (dated by TCRdb to the early 2020s). For context, the study as a whole: Because TCR sequencing relied on bulk RNA taken from unsorted whole blood, pairing of alpha and beta chains was not possible. Findings and caveats that apply to the study as a whole: VDJdb matching was skewed toward anti-spike CD8 responses, so virus-specific expansions were likely underestimated and private and CD4 specificities were missed.

Libraries were made using 5' RACE. The sequencing machine was a NextSeq 500. Unique molecular identifiers were attached to individual cDNA molecules in the TCR library protocol so that sequencing error and PCR bias could be corrected. Sequencing covered both TCR alpha and beta chains, and within each sample the abundances of alpha and beta sequences were tightly co-correlated. The study's own analysis went as follows. Decombinator V4 was used to annotate the V gene, J gene and CDR3 of the TCR sequences. Expanded TCRs were defined as changing significantly between any two time points under a Poisson model with p below 0.0001. TCR abundances were normalised to the total number of TCRs sequenced per sample and expressed as counts per million. TRAV1-2 paired with TRAJ12, TRAJ20 or TRAJ33 defined MAIT TCRs, while TRAV10 paired with TRAJ18 defined iNKT TCRs. VDJdb, accessed on 1 November 2021, was searched for TCRs annotated for CMV, EBV and SARS-CoV-2, and TCRs annotated for more than one antigen were excluded. The raw public reads went through TCRdb reprocessing: fastp at Q25, MiXCR clone calling, in-frame beta chains kept. Rows are unified per CDR3 protein, each entry keeping the most common DNA and genes. TCRdb, not the original authors, processed these V and J calls. The table for this sample lists around 64,000 distinct CDR3 sequences; 10% to 15% of them were counted only once. The top ten hold over 1.1% of the sample.

The CDR3 holds 15 amino acids from the cysteine to the phenylalanine. The retained sequence is limited to the CDR3, 45 bases, with the frame set at the first base. At the junction V is shortened by 6 bases and J by 2 bases, with 15 bases in between. Set within a cohort of healthcare workers in London, UK, this nested case-control study involved weekly PCR testing of nasopharyngeal swabs along with blood sampling. Healthcare workers were recruited between 23 and 31 March 2020, during the week of the UK lockdown, and were followed weekly for up to about 16 weeks. There are a few counts of this clonotype. It lacks a known antigen. No base quality information exists; no much larger clone differs at one position.

The chain is made from TRBV12-3 or TRBV12-4 and TRBJ2-3; a weak D assignment points to TRBD2 (5 bases agree). This clonotype was obtained from an adult who was a healthcare worker with PCR-confirmed SARS-CoV-2 infection or an uninfected control (not recorded which). The sequenced sample was whole blood, obtained at baseline. In nucleotide form, the sequence is TGTGCCAGCAGACCGAGCGGAATCCCCACAGATACGCAGTATTTT. Its product reads: CASRPSGIPTDTQYF.